A selection of T cell receptor beta chains follows, all from one sample in a study of CD4+ T cells in melanoma. Data came from immunoSEQ multiplex PCR; TCRdb stores just in-frame clones and leaves some out. Found here are under 7,000 clones, less than 70% of them singletons; the top ten hold about 24%. Sequences were obtained from cells from a culture (not recorded whether cultured in vitro). All receptors derive from a human donor with melanoma. Both conserved end residues are part of each CDR3. The D gene is left open where the match is weak. Some rows have no size entry. The others give once, few or many, or a class for an expanded clone.

d_call	v_call	j_call	clone_size	cdr3_aa	cdr3_nt
TRBD2	TRBV5-4	TRBJ2-3	NA	CASSLWRGASTDTQYF	TGTGCCAGCAGCTTGTGGCGGGGGGCTAGCACAGATACGCAGTATTTT
TRBD2	TRBV27	TRBJ2-1	NA	CASSLSRGGNNEQFF	TGTGCCAGCAGTTTATCGCGGGGGGGGAACAATGAGCAGTTCTTC
NA	TRBV25-1	TRBJ2-3	few	CASSELGDTDTQYF	TGTGCCAGCAGTGAATTGGGGGACACAGATACGCAGTATTTT
NA	TRBV30	TRBJ1-1	NA	CAWSDGNTEAFF	TGTGCCTGGAGTGACGGGAACACTGAAGCTTTCTTT
TRBD2	TRBV6-5	TRBJ2-5	NA	CASSYGGEGKIGQYF	TGTGCCAGCAGTTACGGGGGGGAGGGGAAGATAGGCCAGTACTTC
TRBD1	TRBV5-4	TRBJ2-1	few	CASSVQGARQFF	TGTGCCAGCAGCGTGCAGGGGGCTCGTCAGTTCTTC
TRBD1	TRBV5-5	TRBJ2-7	once	CASSPGQAISYEQYF	TGTGCCAGCAGCCCAGGACAGGCAATCTCCTACGAGCAGTACTTC
NA	TRBV7-2	TRBJ1-3	NA	CASSGGTVAGNTIYF	TGTGCCAGCAGCGGAGGGACGGTGGCTGGAAACACCATATATTTT
NA	TRBV16	TRBJ2-2	NA	CASSQSHTSGELFF	TGTGCCAGCAGCCAATCCCACACCTCAGGGGAGCTGTTTTTT
NA	TRBV7-8	TRBJ1-4	NA	CASTPGGGKKLFF	TGTGCCAGCACCCCGGGTGGGGGTAAAAAACTGTTTTTT
NA	TRBV28	TRBJ2-2	few	CASARTSNTGELFF	TGTGCCAGCGCCCGGACATCCAACACCGGGGAGCTGTTTTTT
NA	TRBV3-1/TRBV3-2	TRBJ1-2	NA	CASSPRADVRDGYTF	TGTGCCAGCAGCCCCCGGGCGGACGTCAGGGATGGCTACACCTTC
TRBD1	TRBV24-1	TRBJ1-5	few	CATSDPDRGNQPQHF	TGTGCCACCAGTGACCCCGACAGGGGTAATCAGCCCCAGCATTTT
NA	TRBV18	TRBJ1-1	NA	CASSPGRGPNTEAFF	TGTGCCAGCTCACCGGGCAGGGGACCGAACACTGAAGCTTTCTTT
NA	TRBV5-1	TRBJ2-5	NA	CASSLGTQGTQYF	TGCGCCAGCAGCTTGGGTACCCAAGGGACCCAGTACTTC
TRBD1	TRBV18	TRBJ2-7	NA	CASSPPGQGIYEQYF	TGTGCCAGCTCACCACCGGGACAGGGAATCTACGAGCAGTACTTC
NA	TRBV7-2	TRBJ2-5	NA	CASSFRVAETQYF	TGTGCCAGCAGCTTCAGGGTTGCAGAGACCCAGTACTTC
NA	TRBV11-2	TRBJ2-3	NA	CASSLDPLGGGTDTQYF	TGTGCCAGCAGCTTAGATCCTTTAGGAGGCGGCACAGATACGCAGTATTTT
NA	TRBV7-9	TRBJ1-6	NA	CASSSTGRNSPLHF	TGTGCCAGCAGCTCTACAGGGAGGAATTCACCCCTCCACTTT
NA	TRBV28	TRBJ1-2	NA	CASSLAEANYGYTF	TGTGCCAGCAGTTTAGCGGAAGCTAACTATGGCTACACCTTC
NA	TRBV7-2	TRBJ1-1	NA	CASSSGLTMNTEAFF	TGTGCCAGCAGCTCGGGACTTACTATGAACACTGAAGCTTTCTTT
TRBD2	TRBV7-9	TRBJ2-5	NA	CASSLTSGQETQYF	TGTGCCAGCAGCTTAACTAGCGGGCAAGAGACCCAGTACTTC
TRBD1	TRBV10-3	TRBJ1-3	once	CAISTLGQGAGNTIYF	TGTGCCATCAGCACTTTGGGACAGGGGGCTGGAAACACCATATATTTT
TRBD1	TRBV9	TRBJ1-1	once	CASSVGYRGSTEAFF	TGTGCCAGCAGCGTAGGGTACAGGGGCAGCACTGAAGCTTTCTTT
NA	TRBV18	TRBJ2-3	NA	CASSPLGSGYTDTQYF	TGTGCCAGCTCACCATTAGGGAGCGGATACACAGATACGCAGTATTTT
TRBD2	TRBV6-5	TRBJ2-5	NA	CASSTSGGAQETQYF	TGTGCCAGCAGTACTAGCGGGGGGGCCCAGGAGACCCAGTACTTC
NA	TRBV6-2/TRBV6-3	TRBJ1-5	NA	CASSWGRSNQPQHF	TGTGCCAGCAGTTGGGGACGGTCCAATCAGCCCCAGCATTTT
TRBD2	TRBV6-1	TRBJ2-2	NA	CASSEGLAGTGELFF	TGTGCCAGCAGTGAGGGACTAGCTGGCACCGGGGAGCTGTTTTTT